One sample yielded the 14 T cell receptor beta chains listed below, sequenced in a study of T cells in Graves' hyperthyroidism and ophthalmopathy. Amplified regions were TCR beta CDR3 sequences from RNA transcripts. The HTBI primer set served for first-round RT-PCR of the TCR CDR3. Each CDR3 protein is one row after TCRdb ran MiXCR on the multiplex PCR reads. The sample consists of under 500,000 distinct CDR3 sequences, around 15% of them appearing once. The specimen was blood. Every receptor here comes from a man between 50 and 59 years old with Graves' ophthalmopathy.

The chain couples TRBV12-3 or TRBV12-4 to TRBJ2-3; 7 nucleotides match TRBD1. CDR3 size: 17 residues. With V trimmed by 5 bases and J by 5 bases, 16 bases remained unmatched. CDR3 residues: CASSRKTGPMEEDTQYF. Written as DNA, the CDR3 is TGTGCCAGCAGTCGAAAGACAGGGCCCATGGAGGAAGATACGCAGTATTTT.

The chain recombines TRBV5-4 with TRBJ2-7; D is unclear. The CDR3 sequence is 13 residues long. Germline V gene lookup returns CDR1 SGHNT and CDR2 YYREEE (reference sequence). Deletions cut 3 bases from V and 6 bases from J, with 13 bases between. CDR3 in amino acids: CASSSGSEVEQYF. The CDR3 DNA reads as TGTGCCAGCAGCTCTGGCAGTGAGGTCGAGCAGTACTTC.

This clonotype showed up just a few times. The rearrangement links TRBV7-9 to TRBJ1-2; no clear D. Trimming shortened V by 0 bases and J by 1 base, and 9 bases separated the two germline ends. This CDR3 has 15 amino acids. Germline V gives CDR1 SEHNR, CDR2 FQNEAQ (reference sequence). The CDR3 DNA follows: TGTGCCAGCAGCTTAGCTGGAGCGAGTAACTATGGCTACACCTTC. It encodes CASSLAGASNYGYTF.

The V and J genes are TRBV12-3 or TRBV12-4 and TRBJ2-2; TRBD2 aligns across 11 bases. This CDR3 has 16 amino acids. V was pared by 6 bases and J by 3 bases, with 6 bases of the junction left unmatched. In nucleotides, the CDR3 is TGTGCCAGCAGCCGTAGACTAGCGGGGCACACCGGGGAGCTGTTTTTT. Its translation is CASSRRLAGHTGELFF.

Ten or more counts support this clonotype. The chain couples TRBV2 to TRBJ2-4, with TRBD2 identical over 7 bases. Unmatched junction bases numbered 6, after V lost 7 bases and J lost 3 bases. Looked up from germline, CDR1 is SNHLY and CDR2 is FYNNEI. The CDR3 has 14 amino acids. CDR3 residues: CASIRGDHKNIQYF. The CDR3 DNA follows: TGTGCCAGCATCCGGGGGGATCACAAAAACATTCAGTACTTC.

The chain uses TRBV12-5 and TRBJ2-1; D unclear. Trimming took off 2 bases at V and 2 bases at J, with 7 bases between the two ends. Germline lookup yields CDR1 LGHNT and CDR2 FRNRAP. This CDR3 region has 14 residues. The CDR3 sequence is CASGLLSTYNEQFF. CDR3 nucleotides: TGTGCTAGTGGTTTGTTGTCTACCTACAATGAGCAGTTCTTC.

Notes on this clonotype: It may be a read error: a sequence one base away is much more abundant. The CDR3 DNA follows: TGTGCCAGCAGACTAGGGTGGTGCGGGAGTGGCCAAGAGACCCAGTACTTC. As protein: CASRLGWCGSGQETQYF. V gene TRBV7-8 combines with J gene TRBJ2-5; TRBD2 matches 7 bases. Trimming at V came to 6 bases and at J to 1 base, leaving 14 bases not matched to a gene. This CDR3 is built from 17 residues. Germline-derived CDR1 and CDR2 are SGHVS and FQNEAQ.

This chain uses TRBV20-1 with TRBJ2-1; unclear D gene. The V end lost 0 bases, the J end lost 10 bases, and 10 bases lay between the germline ends. Germline loops: CDR1 DFQATT, CDR2 SNEGSKA (reference sequence). CDR3 length equals 12 residues. CDR3 amino acids: CSARDPPREQFF. DNA of the CDR3: TGCAGTGCTAGAGACCCCCCTCGGGAGCAGTTCTTC.

This clonotype was found many times. This chain connects TRBV7-8 to TRBJ2-7; 14 bases are a match to TRBD2. Germline lookup yields CDR1 SGHVS and CDR2 FQNEAQ. The CDR3 is 18 residues long. The V gene end was trimmed by 1 base and the J gene end by 6 bases; junction bases not matched to a gene: 11. The CDR3 bases are TGTGCCAGCAGCTTAGATGTCCCGGGACTAGCGGGAGACGGCGAGCAGTACTTC. Protein sequence: CASSLDVPGLAGDGEQYF. The complete variable domain, with remaining parts taken from reference TRBV7-8 and TRBJ2-7, reads GAGVSQSPRYKVAKRGQDVALRCDPISGHVSLFWYQQALGQGPEFLTYFQNEAQLDKSGLPSDRFFAERPEGSVSTLKIQRTQQEDSAVYLCASSLDVPGLAGDGEQYFGPGTRLTVT.

This clonotype was seen more than once but under ten times. The J gene is TRBJ1-3, the V gene TRBV20-1, with a weak D call TRBD1 (5 bases). CDR1 and CDR2 (germline): DFQATT, SNEGSKA (reference sequence). Trimming left V 1 base short and J 1 base short, with 8 bases between. This CDR3 contains 14 residues. CDR3 residues: CSARVGGSGNTIYF. The CDR3 DNA reads TGCAGTGCTAGAGTGGGGGGGTCTGGAAACACCATATATTTT.

This clonotype was observed a handful of times. V gene TRBV7-9 combines with J gene TRBJ1-3; D is undetermined. The CDR3 spans 14 residues. CDR1 is SEHNR, CDR2 FQNEAQ, per germline (reference sequence). The V end was cut by 3 bases, the J end by 0 bases, with 6 bases between. CDR3 sequence: CASSFGYSGNTIYF. CDR3 sequence (DNA): TGTGCCAGCAGCTTTGGCTACTCTGGAAACACCATATATTTT.

The table lists this clonotype with a few counts. The chain is built from TRBV10-3 and TRBJ1-3; TRBD1 might be the D (5 bases). Trimming shortened V by 5 bases and J by 0 bases, and 14 bases separated the two germline ends. CDR1 is ENHRY, CDR2 SYGVKD, per germline. The CDR3 is 16 residues long. As DNA, the CDR3 is TGTGCCATCAGTAACGAACAGGCTATCTCTGGAAACACCATATATTTT. It yields the protein CAISNEQAISGNTIYF.

Only a few counts were recorded for this clonotype. The gene calls are TRBV14 and TRBJ2-5; 8 bases are shared with TRBD2. CDR3 length: 16 amino acids. Looked up from germline, CDR1 is SGHDN and CDR2 is FVKESK. J gave up 2 bases and V 4 bases, and 9 bases lay outside the gene matches. Written as DNA, the CDR3 is TGTGCCAGCAGCCCCACGGGAGGGACGAAGCAAGAGACCCAGTACTTC. Translation gives CASSPTGGTKQETQYF.

J is TRBJ2-5 and V is TRBV19; no reliable D call. Germline values: CDR1 LNHDA, CDR2 SQIVND (reference sequence). This CDR3 is 12 amino acids long. V lost 5 bases to trimming and J lost 5 bases, with 9 bases between them. The CDR3 spells CASSYHGETQYF. CDR3 sequence (DNA): TGTGCCAGTAGTTACCACGGGGAGACCCAGTACTTC.